The rows below give T cell receptor beta chains drawn from one sample of a study of cytomegalovirus exposure and HLA in healthy donors. The protocol was immunoSEQ multiplex PCR, while the TCRdb copy is restricted to in-frame clones and leaves out a portion. The sample consists of about 130,000 clones, over 70% of them appearing once. Sample: PBMCs. Receptor source: a woman aged 60-75 years in good health and CMV-seropositive. Each CDR3 is given with its conserved first and last residue. The order of the fields is clone size, J gene, D gene, V gene, CDR3 DNA, CDR3 protein. D genes are given only for firm matches. The listing skips clone size in some rows; elsewhere it reads once, few, many or a size class.

>-|TRBJ1-6|-|TRBV7-9
TGTGCCAGCAGCTTAGCGGGAGCTACTCCCTATAATTCACCCCTCCACTTT
CASSLAGATPYNSPLHF
>-|TRBJ1-2|TRBD1|TRBV20-1
TGCAGTGCTAGCCCAGGGGGTGGCTACACCTTC
CSASPGGGYTF
>once|TRBJ1-1|TRBD1|TRBV7-9
TGTTCCAGCAGCCTCGGACAGGGTTTTGAGAACACTGAAGCTTTCTTT
CSSSLGQGFENTEAFF
>-|TRBJ1-1|-|TRBV10-3
TGTGCCGGGGGGAGGGGTAAGAACACTGAAGCTTTCTTT
CAGGRGKNTEAFF
>once|TRBJ1-1|TRBD1|TRBV5-1
TGCGCCAGCAGCTTTACAGGGGTGGTCACTGAAGCTTTCTTT
CASSFTGVVTEAFF
>once|TRBJ1-1|-|TRBV19
TGTGCCAGTACCCCCTCCGGGACACCCAACACTGAAGCTTTCTTT
CASTPSGTPNTEAFF
>-|TRBJ1-3|TRBD1|TRBV5-1
TGCGCCAGCAGCTCTACAGGGGCTGGAAACACCATATATTTT
CASSSTGAGNTIYF
>-|TRBJ2-3|TRBD2|TRBV2
TGTGCCAGCAGCCCACCCTCGACTAGCGGGGAACCTCTTAGCACAGATACGCAGTATTTT
CASSPPSTSGEPLSTDTQYF
>-|TRBJ1-5|TRBD1|TRBV2
TGTGCCAGCAGCCGGGACAGGGGCGGGTATCAGCCCCAGCATTTT
CASSRDRGGYQPQHF
>-|TRBJ2-7|TRBD2|TRBV4-1
TGCGCCAGCAGCCAAGGGGGACTAGCGGGAGCGATCTCCTACGAGCAGTACTTC
CASSQGGLAGAISYEQYF
>few|TRBJ1-1|-|TRBV7-2
TGTGCCAGCAGCTTAGGGAGTAAAGCTTTCTTT
CASSLGSKAFF
>-|TRBJ2-5|-|TRBV6-1
TGTGCCAGCAGTGTCCGCGGGGAGACCCAGTACTTC
CASSVRGETQYF
>-|TRBJ1-1|TRBD1|TRBV29-1
TGCAGCGTTGAACAGGGGGACACTGAAGCTTTCTTT
CSVEQGDTEAFF
>-|TRBJ1-5|-|TRBV27
TGTGCCAGCTGTTACCCGGGGGGCCCCCAGCATTTT
CASCYPGGPQHF
>few|TRBJ2-5|TRBD1|TRBV5-5
TGTGCCAGCAGCTTTAGCTACACAGGGGGCGCGGAGACCCAGTACTTC
CASSFSYTGGAETQYF
>-|TRBJ1-5|-|TRBV10-3
TGTGCCATCAGTGAGTCTTTTGGGGCAGGGTCGAGGCAGCCCCAGCATTTT
CAISESFGAGSRQPQHF
>-|TRBJ2-7|-|TRBV7-9
TGTGCCAGCAGCTTAGCGAAGCCGGAGCAGTACTTC
CASSLAKPEQYF
>once|TRBJ1-2|-|TRBV7-3
TGTGCCAGCAGCTTAGGGACAACCGGGGGCTACACCTTC
CASSLGTTGGYTF
>-|TRBJ2-1|-|TRBV27
TGTGCCAGCAGAGACTTTTCAGCCCACAATGAGCAGTTCTTC
CASRDFSAHNEQFF
>-|TRBJ2-2|TRBD2|TRBV4-1
TGCGCCAGCAGCCAAGATGGCGCGGGGGGGTGGACCGGGGAGCTGTTTTTT
CASSQDGAGGWTGELFF
>-|TRBJ2-7|TRBD2|TRBV6-5
TGTGCCAGCAGTTACTCGATTAGCGGGGACATCTACGAGCAGTACTTC
CASSYSISGDIYEQYF
>-|TRBJ2-5|TRBD2|TRBV19
TGTGCCAGTAGGCGGGAGACTGACCAAGAGACCCAGTACTTC
CASRRETDQETQYF
>-|TRBJ2-7|TRBD1|TRBV29-1
TGCAGCGTTGAGGACAGGGAGAACGAGCAGTACTTC
CSVEDRENEQYF
>-|TRBJ2-1|TRBD1|TRBV4-2
TGTGCCAGCAGCCAAGGGCCGGGACAGGGATGGCAGTTCTTC
CASSQGPGQGWQFF
>-|TRBJ2-3|TRBD2|TRBV13
TGTGCCAGCAGCTCGGTGGAGCGGGGGCCCACAGATACGCAGTATTTT
CASSSVERGPTDTQYF
>-|TRBJ2-7|TRBD1|TRBV7-2
TGTGCCAGCAGACCACGGACAGGGCGGGACGAGCAGTACTTC
CASRPRTGRDEQYF
>-|TRBJ2-1|TRBD2|TRBV5-1
TGCGCCAGCAGCTCAGCCCTAGCGGGGAGCTCCTACAATGAGCAGTTCTTC
CASSSALAGSSYNEQFF
>-|TRBJ2-2|TRBD1|TRBV5-1
TGCGCCAGCATTACCGGGACAGCCAGCGCGAACACCGGGGAGCTGTTTTTT
CASITGTASANTGELFF
>-|TRBJ1-3|-|TRBV6-1
TGTGCCACCATCCAGGACAGCTGGGGCAACACCATATATTTT
CATIQDSWGNTIYF
>-|TRBJ2-3|TRBD1|TRBV9
TGTGCCAGCAGCGTTGACAGGGCGGCGTATGGCACAGATACACAGTATTTT
CASSVDRAAYGTDTQYF
>-|TRBJ2-7|-|TRBV7-9
TGTGCCAGCAGCTTCGCAGGCCTCTACGAGCAGTACTTC
CASSFAGLYEQYF
>once|TRBJ2-5|TRBD2|TRBV2
TGTGCCAACCCGAGGGGAGCGGGGGGGCCACAGACCCAGTACTTC
CANPRGAGGPQTQYF
>-|TRBJ2-6|-|TRBV7-6
TGTGCCAGCAGCTTACGCAGTACCTCTGGGGCCAACGTCCTGACTTTC
CASSLRSTSGANVLTF
>-|TRBJ2-3|TRBD2|TRBV7-9
TGTGCCAGCAGCCTAGAAGGGGCTAGCGGGGGAATAGCAGATACGCAGTATTTT
CASSLEGASGGIADTQYF
>-|TRBJ2-7|-|TRBV6-1
TGTGCCAGCAAAGAGACAGCCTACGAGCAGTACTTC
CASKETAYEQYF
>-|TRBJ2-5|-|TRBV2
TGTGCCAGCAGCCCCGGGTACCAAGAGACCCAGTACTTC
CASSPGYQETQYF
>-|TRBJ1-1|-|TRBV19
TGTGCCAGTAGTATATTGAAGGCCGGACATATGAACACTGAAGCTTTCTTT
CASSILKAGHMNTEAFF
>-|TRBJ2-3|TRBD2|TRBV9
TGTGCCAGCAGCGTATCAGGCAGCGGGGGGACAACAGATACGCAGTATTTT
CASSVSGSGGTTDTQYF
>-|TRBJ1-5|-|TRBV19
TGTGCCAGTAGTATAGATAGAGGGAGCAATCAGCCCCAGCATTTT
CASSIDRGSNQPQHF
>-|TRBJ2-1|-|TRBV6-1
TGTGCCAGCAGGGGCGTCAATGAGCAGTTCTTC
CASRGVNEQFF
>few|TRBJ2-7|TRBD1|TRBV7-9
TGTGCCAGCGGGACAGGCTCCTACGAGCAGTACTTC
CASGTGSYEQYF
>-|TRBJ2-7|-|TRBV4-2
TGTGCCAGCAGCCCCCGGGCGGTAGGGGTTCAAACCTACGAGCAGTACTTC
CASSPRAVGVQTYEQYF
>-|TRBJ1-5|-|TRBV6-1
TGTGCCAGCAGCCTATCTTTGGGCCAGCCCCAGCATTTT
CASSLSLGQPQHF
>few|TRBJ1-1|-|TRBV13
TGTGCCAGCAGCGCTACAGGAGCGGCTTTCTTT
CASSATGAAFF